The 9 T cell receptor beta chains below were found in one sample sequenced in a study of human T cells and chemical hapten exposure. Via MiXCR, TCRdb re-called the RACE reads, giving one row per CDR3 protein. The sample records fewer than 300,000 distinct CDR3 sequences, around 7.7% being singletons. Indicated time point: pre-sensitization, week 0. As for treatment: therapeutic diphenylcyclopropenone sensitization with weekly scalp DPC. The material sequenced was whole blood, taken in connection with sensitization to the hapten diphenylcyclopropenone (DPC). Receptors were obtained from a man aged 18 to 29 with alopecia areata. Some clones in this sample may be carry-over from other donors' samples.

This clonotype was detected a few times. V usage is TRBV20-1 and J usage is TRBJ2-7, with 8 bases matching TRBD2. Germline V gene lookup returns CDR1 DFQATT and CDR2 SNEGSKA (reference sequence). The V segment lost 3 bases and the J segment 3 bases; nucleotides outside the gene matches: 7. The CDR3 runs 14 residues. The CDR3 sequence: CSASSPRGGYEQYF. CDR3 in DNA: TGCAGTGCTAGCTCCCCACGGGGGGGCTACGAGCAGTACTTC.

This clonotype was observed a handful of times. This rearrangement joins TRBV15 to TRBJ2-5; 8 positions match TRBD1. This CDR3 region has 15 residues. Germline V gives CDR1 LNHNV, CDR2 YYDKDF (reference sequence). V trimming: 0 bases; J trimming: 5 bases; junction bases outside the gene matches: 5. The DNA of the CDR3 is TGTGCCACCAGCAGAGATCGGTGGGACAGGGAGACCCAGTACTTC. It is translated as CATSRDRWDRETQYF.

This chain joins TRBV2 and TRBJ2-1; 9 positions agree with TRBD2. CDR3 size: 14 residues. Germline-derived CDR1 and CDR2 are SNHLY and FYNNEI. With 4 bases clipped from V and 8 bases from J, the junction kept 6 bases outside the gene matches. This chain's CDR3 is CASSVGGGGYEQFF. Here the CDR3 DNA reads TGTGCCAGCAGTGTTGGCGGGGGGGGCTATGAGCAGTTCTTC.

This clonotype came up many times. This chain joins TRBV7-7 and TRBJ2-1; D is perhaps TRBD2 (5 bases). CDR1 is SSHAT, CDR2 FNYEAQ, per germline (reference sequence). V lost 5 bases, J lost 3 bases, and 8 bases lay in between. CDR3 length: 13 amino acids. The CDR3 bases are TGTGCCAGCAGCGTCCGGGGCTACAATGAGCAGTTCTTC. This codes for CASSVRGYNEQFF.

This clonotype was observed a few times. The chain links TRBV10-3 to TRBJ2-7; TRBD1 aligns across 7 bases. Germline values: CDR1 ENHRY, CDR2 SYGVKD. The ends lost 6 bases at V and 2 bases at J; junction bases unmatched: 4. This CDR3 spans 13 amino acids. The CDR3 DNA reads as TGTGCCATCAGGGGGGACAGCACCTACGAGCAGTACTTC. Translating it yields CAIRGDSTYEQYF.

In DNA form, the CDR3 reads TGTGCCAGCAGCCCCCCCAGTGGACTGCGCACAGATACGCAGTATTTT. It yields the protein CASSPPSGLRTDTQYF. The V call is TRBV28, the J call TRBJ2-3, with a tentative D call TRBD2 (5 bases). Germline assignment: CDR1 MDHEN and CDR2 SYDVKM. The CDR3 totals 16 residues. V was shortened by 6 bases and J by 1 base, with 17 bases between the two germline ends. The full variable domain, its missing parts supplied by reference TRBV28 and TRBJ2-3, is DVKVTQSSRYLVKRTGEKVFLECVQDMDHENMFWYRQDPGLGLRLIYFSYDVKMKEKGDIPEGYSVSREKKERFSLILESASTNQTSMYLCASSPPSGLRTDTQYFGPGTRLTVL.

This clonotype has at least ten counts. CDR3 sequence (DNA): TGCGCCAGCAGTGAGTCCGCAGGGACGGCTGAAGCTTTCTTT. It specifies CASSESAGTAEAFF. This rearrangement joins TRBV10-2 to TRBJ1-1, with D perhaps TRBD1 (5 bases). This CDR3 region has 14 residues. Looked up from germline, CDR1 is WSHSY and CDR2 is SAAADI. Between the trimmed V and J ends, which lost 0 bases and 6 bases, there was a span of 11 bases.

The V gene is TRBV12-3 or TRBV12-4, the J gene TRBJ2-5; 7 bases align to TRBD1. After removal of 5 bases from V and 7 bases from J, the junction contained 10 bases not matched to a gene. This CDR3 has 14 residues. CDR3 coding DNA: TGTGCCAGCAGTCCATCCGGGACAGTCGGGACCCAGTACTTC. This gives the protein CASSPSGTVGTQYF.

This clonotype was recorded at least ten times. V and J are TRBV6-4 and TRBJ2-3; perhaps D is TRBD1 or TRBD2 (6 bases each). The CDR3 covers 17 residues. Germline loops: CDR1 MRHNA, CDR2 SNTAGT. V shed 4 bases and J shed 2 bases, with 19 bases lying between them. The CDR3 region has the DNA TGTGCCAGCAGTGCTGGATCTGAGGGGGGACACACAGATACGCAGTATTTT. It is translated as CASSAGSEGGHTDTQYF.